Each of the 22 T cell receptor beta chains below was sequenced from the same sample in a study of blood T cells in healthy people across ages. Next came a second PCR, run for about 6 to 12 cycles, which used a sample-barcoded 5' primer along with a J-beta primer mix. One entry per CDR3 protein results from TCRdb running MiXCR on the 5' RACE reads. The sample holds about 1.8 million distinct CDR3 sequences, approximately 50% seen once. Sequenced material: blood. The receptors come from a middle-aged woman in good health.

This clonotype was seen a handful of times. This rearrangement joins TRBV6-2 or TRBV6-3 to TRBJ1-6; D is possibly TRBD1 (6 bases). Germline assignment: CDR1 MNHEY and CDR2 SVGEGT. This CDR3 has 15 amino acids. Trimming took 0 bases from V and 11 from J, leaving 14 bases between them. The CDR3, as DNA: TGTGCCAGCAGTTACTCAGGTCAGGGGAGACCACCCCTCCACTTT. Protein sequence: CASSYSGQGRPPLHF.

The CDR3 region is CASSPTGFLPETQFF. In nucleotides, the CDR3 is TGTGCCAGCAGCCCGACAGGGTTTTTACCTGAGACCCAGTTCTTC. This rearrangement joins TRBV9 to TRBJ2-1, with 7 bases lining up with TRBD1. CDR3 size: 15 residues. Germline trimming cut 4 bases from V and 13 bases from J; bases unmatched to any gene: 17. The germline V gene encodes CDR1 SGDLS and CDR2 YYNGEE.

This clonotype was detected a few times. The V and J genes are TRBV27 and TRBJ2-6; maybe TRBD2 (6 bases). CDR3 length: 16 amino acids. The ends were cut back, 3 bases at V and 2 bases at J, with 11 bases in the middle. Germline values: CDR1 MNHEY, CDR2 SMNVEV (reference sequence). CDR3 DNA sequence: TGTGCCAGCAGTTTGGAGGGTCTAGCTGGGGCCAACGTCCTGACTTTC. It specifies CASSLEGLAGANVLTF.

The chain couples TRBV2 to TRBJ2-3, with TRBD1 as a possible D gene (5 bases). Germline V lookup: CDR1 SNHLY, CDR2 FYNNEI. The CDR3 sequence is 14 residues long. Trimming took off 8 bases at V and 0 bases at J, with 12 bases between the two ends. CDR3: CASERQTSTDTQYF. CDR3 bases: TGTGCCAGCGAGAGACAGACTAGCACAGATACGCAGTATTTT.

The chain employs TRBV12-3 or TRBV12-4 and TRBJ1-2, with D possibly being TRBD1 (5 bases). This CDR3 has 16 residues. Trimming left V 3 bases short and J 6 bases short, with 20 bases between. The CDR3 nucleotides read TGTGCCAGCAGTTTCGGTCCCGGGGGTGGGGGGAATGGCTACACCTTC. Translating gives CASSFGPGGGGNGYTF.

The chain employs TRBV4-2 and TRBJ1-2; no clear D gene. From germline, CDR1 is LGHNA and CDR2 YNFKEQ. The germline V and J ends were trimmed by 1 base and 4 bases, with 16 bases remaining between them. CDR3 length equals 16 residues. CDR3 bases: TGTGCCAGCAGCCAAGCCCTCGGCGGGGTTGCCTATGGCTACACCTTC. Translating it yields CASSQALGGVAYGYTF.

The genes are TRBV9 and TRBJ2-1; D gene uncertain. The germline V and J ends were trimmed by 0 bases and 10 bases, with 14 bases remaining between them. Germline V gives CDR1 SGDLS, CDR2 YYNGEE. This CDR3 contains 14 residues. The CDR3 reads CASSVGPSGREQFF. Written as DNA, the CDR3 is TGTGCCAGCAGCGTAGGACCCTCTGGGCGAGAGCAGTTCTTC.

The chain joins TRBV7-2 to TRBJ2-1, with 9 bases that match TRBD1. The germline V gene encodes CDR1 SGHTA and CDR2 FQGNSA. The V and J ends lost 4 bases and 0 bases, in that order; junction bases with no gene match: 7. The length of the CDR3 is 17 residues. CDR3 in amino acids: CASSSGTGRGSYNEQFF. The CDR3 region has the DNA TGTGCCAGCAGCTCAGGGACAGGGCGGGGCTCCTACAATGAGCAGTTCTTC.

The chain has TRBV7-2 and TRBJ2-3; a possible D gene is TRBD1 (6 bases). The germline V gene has CDR1 SGHTA and CDR2 FQGNSA. This CDR3 region has 15 residues. Trimming removed 7 bases from V and 1 base from J, with 15 bases in between. This CDR3 reads CASKRQVQGTDTQYF. The CDR3 DNA reads as TGTGCCAGCAAGCGACAGGTACAGGGCACAGATACGCAGTATTTT.

In this sample, this clonotype turned up a few times. V gene TRBV4-2 combines with J gene TRBJ2-3, with D unresolved. Germline CDR1 LGHNA, CDR2 YNFKEQ. Between the trimmed V and J ends, which lost 7 bases and 4 bases, there was a span of 6 bases. CDR3 length: 11 residues. CDR3 protein: CASIGPDTQYF. CDR3 sequence (DNA): TGTGCCAGCATAGGTCCAGATACGCAGTATTTT.

The chain couples TRBV5-1 to TRBJ2-7, with a possible D match to TRBD2 (6 bases). The J call may be faulty, since TRBJ2-5 better matches the DNA end. The CDR3 length is 16 residues. Germline loops: CDR1 SGHRS, CDR2 YFSETQ. CDR3 DNA: TGCGCCAGCAGCTGGGGACTGGACTTCCCCGGAGAGACCCAGTACTTC. Translation: CASSWGLDFPGETQYF.

Only one count was recorded for this clonotype. The chain links TRBV4-2 to TRBJ2-4; 7 bases are shared with TRBD2. The DNA end favors TRBJ2-7, so the J call may be wrong. Germline CDR1 is LGHNA and CDR2 is YNFKEQ. The CDR3 spans 14 residues. The CDR3: CASSPLAEINEQYF. The DNA for the CDR3 is TGTGCCAGCAGCCCCCTAGCGGAGATAAACGAGCAGTACTTC.

This clonotype was seen only a few times. The CDR3 DNA reads TGCGCCAGCAGCCAAGATGGGGCGGGGGACAGTCTTAAAGGCTATGGCTACACCTTC. Translation gives CASSQDGAGDSLKGYGYTF. The rearrangement links TRBV4-3 to TRBJ1-2, with 7 positions matching TRBD1. The V gene end was trimmed by 0 bases and the J gene end by 4 bases; junction bases not matched to a gene: 17. This CDR3 spans 19 amino acids. Germline V gene lookup returns CDR1 LGHNA and CDR2 YSLEER.

This clonotype was seen only a few times. The chain is built from TRBV20-1 and TRBJ2-3; 12 bases align to TRBD2. J gave up 2 bases and V 2 bases, and 2 bases lay outside the gene matches. The V gene's germline CDR1 is DFQATT and CDR2 SNEGSKA (reference sequence). The CDR3 totals 15 residues. The CDR3: CSARLAGGFTDTQYF. The CDR3 DNA follows: TGCAGTGCTAGACTAGCGGGGGGGTTCACAGATACGCAGTATTTT.

The chain recombines TRBV11-2 with TRBJ2-1; D gene ambiguous. The CDR3 extends over 14 amino acids. Germline assignment: CDR1 SGHAT and CDR2 FQNNGV. Trimming took off 2 bases at V and 4 bases at J, with 9 bases between the two ends. The DNA of the CDR3 is TGTGCCAGCAGCTTATTAAAAGGATACAATGAGCAGTTCTTC. Translated: CASSLLKGYNEQFF.

The J gene is TRBJ2-3, the V gene TRBV7-3, with D tentatively TRBD1 (6 bases). V lost 5 bases to trimming and J lost 1 base, with 16 bases between them. CDR1 and CDR2 (germline): SGHTA, FQGTGA. The CDR3 spans 16 residues. CDR3 amino acids: CASSPHSGGRTDTQYF. DNA for the CDR3: TGTGCCAGCAGCCCCCACAGTGGGGGCCGCACAGATACGCAGTATTTT.

This clonotype has only one observation. The chain joins TRBV19 to TRBJ2-7; 9 nucleotides match TRBD2. The CDR3 is 16 amino acids. Germline-derived CDR1 and CDR2 are LNHDA and SQIVND (reference sequence). J lost 5 bases, V lost 2 bases, and 10 bases had no gene match. The CDR3 is CASSINAGGPVNEQYF. CDR3 bases: TGTGCCAGTAGTATAAATGCGGGGGGGCCAGTCAACGAGCAGTACTTC.

This clonotype was detected only a few times. The V gene is TRBV11-2, the J gene TRBJ1-6; 7 nucleotides line up with TRBD1. Germline assignment: CDR1 SGHAT and CDR2 FQNNGV. V dropped 4 bases and J dropped 7; count of bases not matched to a gene: 7. The CDR3 has 15 amino acids. The CDR3 reads CASSSQGMGNSPLHF. For the CDR3, the DNA is TGTGCCAGCAGCTCACAGGGGATGGGCAATTCACCCCTCCACTTT.

The chain employs TRBV7-2 and TRBJ2-1; 13 nucleotides align to TRBD2. The CDR3 has 16 amino acids. CDR1 is SGHTA, CDR2 FQGNSA, per germline. V lost 1 base and J lost 7; bases outside the gene matches: 4. CDR3 in DNA: TGTGCCAGCAGCTTAGGGACTAGCGGGGGCTGGAATGAGCAGTTCTTC. This gives the protein CASSLGTSGGWNEQFF.

The genes are TRBV5-4 and TRBJ1-2; no firm D call. The CDR3 consists of 14 residues. Trimming cost V 2 bases and J 1 base, with 9 bases left between them. Germline V gives CDR1 SGHNT, CDR2 YYREEE (reference sequence). The DNA of the CDR3 is TGTGCCAGCAGCTTTGACACAGATAACTATGGCTACACCTTC. This codes for CASSFDTDNYGYTF.

The chain joins TRBV18 to TRBJ1-2; 9 nucleotides line up with TRBD1. V shed 3 bases, J shed 3 bases, and the junction held 8 bases outside the gene matches. Per germline, CDR1 KGHSH and CDR2 LQKENI. This CDR3 has 16 amino acids. The CDR3 nucleotides read TGTGCCAGCTCACCTTCAACAGGGGGCTCTGACTATGGCTACACCTTC. Translated, it gives CASSPSTGGSDYGYTF. Variable domain in full (rest from reference TRBV18 and TRBJ1-2): NAGVMQNPRHLVRRRGQEARLRCSPMKGHSHVYWYRQLPEEGLKFMVYLQKENIIDESGMPKERFSAEFPKEGPSILRIQQVVRGDSAAYFCASSPSTGGSDYGYTFGSGTRLTVV.

There are a few counts of this clonotype. The V and J genes are TRBV20-1 and TRBJ2-5; tentatively, D is TRBD1 or TRBD2 (5 bases each). Deletions cut 1 base from V and 5 bases from J, with 17 bases between. The CDR3 spans 15 residues. Germline V lookup: CDR1 DFQATT, CDR2 SNEGSKA (reference sequence). The CDR3, as DNA: TGCAGTGCTAGAGGTTCAGGGCCTCGAGGGGAGACCCAGTACTTC. Its protein product is CSARGSGPRGETQYF.